Below are 5 T cell receptor beta chains sequenced from a single sample in a study of Ad26.COV2.S vaccination and SARS-CoV-2 variants. Repertoires were generated with immunoSEQ multiplex PCR, while TCRdb's copy carries only in-frame clones and drops some. The data hold 300,000 to 400,000 clones, with around 85% observed a single time. The sample's treatment: approximately 18 received Ad26.COV2.S at low or high dose, single or two shots; several received placebo; per-sample allocation not given. After the first vaccine or placebo injection, samples were drawn on day 63. Sequenced here: peripheral blood, sampled in a trial of Ad26.COV2.S vaccine versus placebo. The receptors shown here come from a person aged 18-60 years who received the Ad26.COV2.S COVID-19 vaccine or a placebo.

The V call is TRBV18, the J call TRBJ2-7, with TRBD1 matching over 9 bases. The V and J ends lost 6 bases and 1 base, in that order; junction bases with no gene match: 7. The germline V gene has CDR1 KGHSH and CDR2 LQKENI. The CDR3 length is 15 residues. The CDR3 reads CASSLFGQGSYEQYF. Written as DNA, the CDR3 is TGTGCCAGCTCCCTCTTCGGACAGGGGTCCTACGAGCAGTACTTC.

The chain carries TRBV3-1 (or the pseudogene TRBV3-2) and TRBJ1-1; D is undetermined. Trimming removed 0 bases at V and 0 bases at J, with 8 bases between. The CDR3 covers 15 residues. Germline V CDR1 and CDR2: LGHDT, YNNKEL (reference sequence). The CDR3 DNA follows: TGTGCCAGCAGCCAAGATATCGGCATGAACACTGAAGCTTTCTTT. Its protein product is CASSQDIGMNTEAFF.

The J gene is TRBJ1-6, the V gene TRBV4-1, with D perhaps matching TRBD1 (5 bases). Germline V gene data show CDR1 as MGHRA and CDR2 as YSYEKL. V lost 4 bases and J lost 9, with 19 bases in between. This CDR3 has 16 residues. The CDR3 is CASSLTTQGVGSPLHF. The CDR3 DNA sequence: TGCGCCAGCAGCCTCACTACGCAGGGTGTGGGTTCACCCCTCCACTTT.

This clone was detected a few times. The V call is TRBV29-1, the J call TRBJ2-7, with D perhaps matching TRBD1 (6 bases). The CDR3 is 13 residues long. V dropped 4 bases and J dropped 4 bases, with 14 bases sitting between them. Germline-derived CDR1 and CDR2 are SQVTM and ANQGSEA. The CDR3 sequence: CSVVTGLSYEQYF. CDR3 in DNA: TGCAGCGTTGTGACAGGCCTTTCATACGAGCAGTACTTC.

This chain connects TRBV15 to TRBJ2-5; TRBD1 or TRBD2 may be the D gene (6 bases each). CDR1 is LNHNV and CDR2 is YYDKDF in the germline V gene (reference sequence). The ends were cut back, 1 base at V and 3 bases at J, with 18 bases in the middle. The CDR3 is 17 amino acids. The CDR3 DNA reads as TGTGCCACCAGCAGAGGGCGGGGTGAGGGGGTTAAAGAGACCCAGTACTTC. Translating gives CATSRGRGEGVKETQYF.